Described below is a single T cell receptor beta chain sequence and its context. Antigen unknown. These data originate in a study of CD8 T cells in Susac syndrome. The study's findings and limits: It was acknowledged by the study that relatively few individuals were included in its TCR sequencing and HLA analysis.

Random hexamers were used to reverse transcribe an amount of about 0.45 to 1 ug RNA. Amplification of the TCR beta CDR3 was carried out by immunoSEQ multiplex PCR, which spanned a total of 54 Vbeta and 13 Jbeta segments. TCRdb passed the immunoSEQ multiplex PCR reads through MiXCR, listing each CDR3 protein once. The sample includes 170,000 or so distinct CDR3 sequences, roughly 95% of them seen just once. Germline-derived CDR1 and CDR2 are SQVTM and ANQGSEA. CDR3 length: 16 amino acids. With V trimmed by 2 bases and J by 8 bases, 15 bases remained unmatched. J is TRBJ2-5 and V is TRBV29-1; 9 nucleotides agree with TRBD2. The sequenced sample was CD4+ T cells from PBMCs. This TCR was sampled from a human donor with Susac syndrome. CDR3: CSVEFGLGLAGITQYF. CDR3 nucleotide sequence: TGCAGCGTTGAATTCGGGCTGGGCCTAGCGGGGATTACCCAGTACTTC.